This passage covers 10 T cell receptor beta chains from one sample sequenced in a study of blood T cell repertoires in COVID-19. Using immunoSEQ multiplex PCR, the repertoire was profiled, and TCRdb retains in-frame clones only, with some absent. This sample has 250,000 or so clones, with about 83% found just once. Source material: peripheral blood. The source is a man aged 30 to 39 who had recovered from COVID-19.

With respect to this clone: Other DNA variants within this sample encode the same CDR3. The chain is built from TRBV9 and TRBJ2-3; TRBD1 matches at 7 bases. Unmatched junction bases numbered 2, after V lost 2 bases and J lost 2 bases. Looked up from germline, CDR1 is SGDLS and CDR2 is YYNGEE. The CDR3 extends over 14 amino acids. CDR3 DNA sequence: TGTGCCAGCAGCGTCGGACAGGACACAGATACGCAGTATTTT. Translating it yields CASSVGQDTDTQYF. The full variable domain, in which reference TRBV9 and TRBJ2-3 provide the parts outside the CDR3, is DSGVTQTPKHLITATGQRVTLRCSPRSGDLSVYWYQQSLDQGLQFLIQYYNGEERAKGNILERFSAQQFPDLHSELNLSSLELGDSALYFCASSVGQDTDTQYFGPGTRLTVL.

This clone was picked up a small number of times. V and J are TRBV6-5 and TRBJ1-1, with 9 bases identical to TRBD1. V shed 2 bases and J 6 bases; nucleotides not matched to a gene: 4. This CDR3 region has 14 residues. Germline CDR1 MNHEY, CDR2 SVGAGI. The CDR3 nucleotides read TGTGCCAGCAGTTACCAGGGACAGGGAGCTGAAGCTTTCTTT. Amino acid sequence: CASSYQGQGAEAFF.

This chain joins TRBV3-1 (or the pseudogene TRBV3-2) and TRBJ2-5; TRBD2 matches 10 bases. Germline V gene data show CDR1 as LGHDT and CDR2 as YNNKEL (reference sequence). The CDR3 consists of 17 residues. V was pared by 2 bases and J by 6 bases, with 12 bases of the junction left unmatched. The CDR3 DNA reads TGTGCCAGCAGCCAACAGCGTAGAGCGGGGGGGCCGAAGACCCAGTACTTC. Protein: CASSQQRRAGGPKTQYF.

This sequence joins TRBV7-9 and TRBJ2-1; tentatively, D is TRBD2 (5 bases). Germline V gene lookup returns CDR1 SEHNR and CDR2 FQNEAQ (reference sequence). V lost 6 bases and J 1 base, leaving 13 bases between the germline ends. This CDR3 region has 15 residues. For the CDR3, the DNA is TGTGCCAGCAGGCCAACCGGGATGTCCTACAATGAGCAGTTCTTC. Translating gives CASRPTGMSYNEQFF. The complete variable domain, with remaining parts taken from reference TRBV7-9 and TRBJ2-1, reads DTGVSQNPRHKITKRGQNVTFRCDPISEHNRLYWYRQTLGQGPEFLTYFQNEAQLEKSRLLSDRFSAERPKGSFSTLEIQRTEQGDSAMYLCASRPTGMSYNEQFFGPGTRLTVL.

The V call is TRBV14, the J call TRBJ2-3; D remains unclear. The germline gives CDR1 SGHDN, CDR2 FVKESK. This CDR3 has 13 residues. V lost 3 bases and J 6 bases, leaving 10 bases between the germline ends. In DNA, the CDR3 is TGTGCCAGCAGCCAGGTCCCGGAGGATACGCAGTATTTT. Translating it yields CASSQVPEDTQYF. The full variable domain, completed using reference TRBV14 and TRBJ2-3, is EAGVTQFPSHSVIEKGQTVTLRCDPISGHDNLYWYRRVMGKEIKFLLHFVKESKQDESGMPNNRFLAERTGGTYSTLKVQPAELEDSGVYFCASSQVPEDTQYFGPGTRLTVL.

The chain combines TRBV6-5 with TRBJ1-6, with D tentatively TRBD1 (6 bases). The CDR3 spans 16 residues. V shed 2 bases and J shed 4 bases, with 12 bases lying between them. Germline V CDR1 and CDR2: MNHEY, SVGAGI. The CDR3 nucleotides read TGTGCCAGCAGTTACGAGGGGACAAGGTATAATTCACCCCTCCACTTT. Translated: CASSYEGTRYNSPLHF.

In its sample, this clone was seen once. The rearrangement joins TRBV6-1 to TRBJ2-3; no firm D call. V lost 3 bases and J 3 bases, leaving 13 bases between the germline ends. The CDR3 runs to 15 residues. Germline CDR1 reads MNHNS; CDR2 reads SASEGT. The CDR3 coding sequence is TGTGCCAGCAGTGAGTTTCCGTACGGGACAGATACGCAGTATTTT. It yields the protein CASSEFPYGTDTQYF.

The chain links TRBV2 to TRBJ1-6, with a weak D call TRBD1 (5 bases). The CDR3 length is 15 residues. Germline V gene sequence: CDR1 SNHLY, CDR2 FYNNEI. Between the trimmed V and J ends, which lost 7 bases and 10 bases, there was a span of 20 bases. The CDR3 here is CASMTDSSRSSPLHF. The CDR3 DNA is TGTGCCAGCATGACCGACAGCTCTCGGTCCTCACCCCTCCACTTT.

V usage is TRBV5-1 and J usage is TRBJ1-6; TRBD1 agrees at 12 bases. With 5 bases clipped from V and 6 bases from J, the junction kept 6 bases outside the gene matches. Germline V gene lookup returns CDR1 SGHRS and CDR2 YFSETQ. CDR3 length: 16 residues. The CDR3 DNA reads TGCGCCAGCAGTCCGGGACAGGGGGCGCCTAATTCACCCCTCCACTTT. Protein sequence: CASSPGQGAPNSPLHF.

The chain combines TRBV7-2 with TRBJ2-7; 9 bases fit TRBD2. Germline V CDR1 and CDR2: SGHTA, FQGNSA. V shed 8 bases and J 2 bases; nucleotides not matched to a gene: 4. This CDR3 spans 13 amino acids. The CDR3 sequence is CASRTSETYEQYF. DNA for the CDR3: TGTGCCAGCCGGACTAGCGAAACCTACGAGCAGTACTTC.